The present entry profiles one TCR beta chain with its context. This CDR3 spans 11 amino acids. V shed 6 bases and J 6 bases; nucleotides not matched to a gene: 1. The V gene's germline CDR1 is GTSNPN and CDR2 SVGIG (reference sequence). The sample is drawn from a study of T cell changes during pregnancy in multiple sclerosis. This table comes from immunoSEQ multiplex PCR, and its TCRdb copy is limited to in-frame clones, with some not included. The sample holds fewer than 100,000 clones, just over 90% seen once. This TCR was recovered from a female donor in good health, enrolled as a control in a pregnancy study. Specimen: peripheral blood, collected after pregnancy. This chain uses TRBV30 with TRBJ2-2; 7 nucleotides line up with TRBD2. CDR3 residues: CACRGAGELFF. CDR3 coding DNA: TGTGCCTGCCGGGGGGCCGGGGAGCTGTTTTTT.